This TCR beta chain was observed in a study of graft-versus-host responses after intestinal transplantation. Study-level background: Isolated intestinal, liver-intestinal, or multivisceral transplants had been given to the recipients. Induction using anti-thymocyte globulin, followed by tacrolimus and steroids for 3 to 4 years, was given to all recipients. General study points: Across patients carrying graft-donor T cell macrochimerism, allografts held high graft-versus-host to host-versus-graft clonal ratios.

Here immunoSEQ multiplex PCR was the method, and the copy in TCRdb shows in-frame clones only, minus some. The table includes approximately 90,000 clones, around 93% detected once. Germline lookup yields CDR1 MNHEY and CDR2 SVGAGI. J gave up 5 bases and V 0 bases, and 4 bases lay outside the gene matches. The CDR3 runs to 15 residues. In the case of this clone: Its antigen is not known.

This clonotype was obtained from a human donor who received an intestinal transplant. J is TRBJ1-1 and V is TRBV6-5; TRBD1 matches at 9 bases. The sample consisted of unstimulated CD8+ T cells sorted from spleen or lymph node cells, taken before intestinal transplant. The CDR3, as DNA: TGTGCCAGCAGTTACTCGACAGGGGGAAGAACTGAAGCTTTCTTT. Residues: CASSYSTGGRTEAFF.